This TCR beta chain was found in a study of cytotoxic CD8 clonotypes in ibrutinib-treated CLL. The wider study: After a median of 68 months, some 14 patients stayed remitted and some 12 progressed; responses had been partial in some 25 and complete in 2. A mean of roughly 260,000 productive templates and tens of thousands of productive rearrangements was obtained per sample. Regarding the study as a whole: Pretreatment clonality was elevated relative to age-matched healthy donors and paralleled circulating CD8+ T-cell counts.

Clones were sequenced by immunoSEQ multiplex PCR, and TCRdb holds only the in-frame ones, with some missing. The table shows over 100,000 clones, with roughly 88% occurring only once. V shed 4 bases and J 5 bases; nucleotides not matched to a gene: 10. The CDR3 is 17 amino acids. From germline, CDR1 is SGHDN and CDR2 FVKESK. In its sample, this clone was seen once. Its antigen is unknown. The gene calls are TRBV14 and TRBJ2-3; 12 positions agree with TRBD2. The TCR was taken from a human donor with chronic lymphocytic leukemia. Sequencing was performed on PBMCs, taken after 24 months of ibrutinib treatment. The CDR3 sequence is CASSRRTSGRQGDTQYF. Here the CDR3 DNA reads TGTGCCAGCAGCCGACGTACTAGCGGGAGGCAGGGAGATACGCAGTATTTT.